The clone carrying this T cell receptor (beta chain) showed up just a few times. Its antigen is unidentified. The sample belongs to a study of glioma-infiltrating T cells. Findings of the study overall: Above-expected tissue-blood divergence occurred in all gliomas, most in low-grade ones. Very few CDR3 sequences were shared between tissue and blood.

Using RNA template, CDR3s of TCR alpha and beta were amplified with iRepertoire arm-PCR. Input was 100-400 ng of tissue mRNA or PBMC total RNA. TCRdb reprocessed the multiplex PCR reads via MiXCR and lists one record per CDR3 protein. Among more than 85,000 distinct CDR3 sequences, about 25% were seen once, and the ten largest hold around 30%. The sequencing sample was made of glioma tissue, nonneoplastic brain tissue, or PBMCs (not recorded which). The TCR comes from a human donor with low-grade glioma or glioblastoma, undergoing nonglioma brain surgery, or in good health (not recorded which).

CDR3 residues: CASSPPGGRENIQYF. CDR3 nucleotides: TGTGCCAGCAGCCCGCCGGGGGGGCGGGAAAACATTCAGTACTTC. V is TRBV11-3 and J is TRBJ2-4; 8 bases agree with TRBD2. Unmatched junction bases numbered 8, after V lost 5 bases and J lost 5 bases. The CDR3 is made up of 15 amino acids. CDR1 SGHNT and CDR2 YENEEA come from the germline V gene.